Following are 4 T cell receptor beta chains from one sample sequenced in a study of long-term antiretroviral therapy in people with HIV. At survey level, the immunoSEQ assay was run in its v3.0 version. Using immunoSEQ multiplex PCR, the repertoire was profiled, and TCRdb retains in-frame clones only, with some absent. The sample includes roughly 28,000 clones, approximately 80% of them seen just once. Sample: unsorted PBMCs, taken 3 years after starting antiretroviral therapy. Receptor source: a man aged 40-55 years with HIV.

The chain combines TRBV27 with TRBJ1-2; D unclear. Per germline, CDR1 MNHEY and CDR2 SMNVEV (reference sequence). CDR3 length: 15 amino acids. Trimming left V 4 bases short and J 8 bases short, with 20 bases between. The CDR3 DNA reads TGTGCCAGCAGTTCCTATTCGGGGTTCTCTGGCGGCTACACCTTC. Protein product: CASSSYSGFSGGYTF.

The genes are TRBV7-2 and TRBJ2-4; TRBD1 aligns across 9 bases. The CDR3 covers 15 residues. Germline values: CDR1 SGHTA, CDR2 FQGNSA. With V trimmed by 6 bases and J by 3 bases, 6 bases remained unmatched. Here the CDR3 reads CASRAQGANKNIQYF. CDR3 nucleotides: TGTGCCAGCAGGGCACAGGGGGCGAACAAAAACATTCAGTACTTC.

For the CDR3, the DNA is TGCGCCAGCAGCCAGTGGGACAGAGACAATGAGCAGTTCTTC. Translated: CASSQWDRDNEQFF. V gene TRBV4-1 combines with J gene TRBJ2-1; 7 nucleotides agree with TRBD1. This CDR3 has 14 amino acids. V lost 3 bases, J lost 5 bases, and 4 bases stayed unmatched. The germline V gene encodes CDR1 MGHRA and CDR2 YSYEKL.

V gene TRBV28 combines with J gene TRBJ2-7, with TRBD2 matching 11 bases. The germline V gene has CDR1 MDHEN and CDR2 SYDVKM. V shed 7 bases, J shed 2 bases, and the junction held 10 bases outside the gene matches. The CDR3 contains 16 residues. The CDR3 DNA reads TGTGCCAGCAACAAATTCGGACTAGCGGGCCCCTACGAGCAGTACTTC. Translating it yields CASNKFGLAGPYEQYF. The whole variable domain, filled in from reference TRBV28 and TRBJ2-7, reads DVKVTQSSRYLVKRTGEKVFLECVQDMDHENMFWYRQDPGLGLRLIYFSYDVKMKEKGDIPEGYSVSREKKERFSLILESASTNQTSMYLCASNKFGLAGPYEQYFGPGTRLTVT.